This T cell receptor beta chain was identified in a study of T cell responses to AZD1222 COVID-19 vaccine. V shed 6 bases and J shed 6 bases, with 20 bases lying between them. Germline V gene lookup returns CDR1 KGHSH and CDR2 LQKENI. The CDR3 length is 15 residues. Study-level results: Recipients of two AZD1222 doses showed rising Spike-specific TCR breadth and depth. Clonal diversity was possibly underestimated, and white British individuals and females predominated among donors.

In the case of this clone: Its antigen is undetermined.

Clones were read by immunoSEQ multiplex PCR, and TCRdb kept only the in-frame ones, dropping some. The table has 150,000 to 200,000 clones, around 92% seen once. The chain couples TRBV18 to TRBJ1-1; possibly TRBD1 for D (6 bases). Specimen: peripheral blood, collected on day 0 of AZD1222 vaccination. The sequence was obtained from an adult in good health. CDR3: CASSPQRTGFAEAFF. Written as DNA, the CDR3 is TGTGCCAGCTCGCCTCAACGAACAGGGTTTGCTGAAGCTTTCTTT.